This TCR beta chain was recorded in a study of T cells in women clearing cervical HPV infection. The wider study: Blood came at first lesion visit for cases, post-clearance for controls.

Each participant carried one incident cervical HPV16 infection only. Average input was roughly 1,100 ng genomic DNA for immunoSEQ TCR beta CDR3 amplification. Here immunoSEQ multiplex PCR was the method, and the copy in TCRdb shows in-frame clones only, minus some. The ten top clones account for around 21%, within a sample of approximately 25,000 clones. As regards this clone: The read comes to an end 3 residues before the CDR3 does, leaving the germline J gene to fill in the end.

V was cut by 2 bases and J by 6 bases, with 11 bases left in between. This CDR3 has 14 residues. Germline assignment: CDR1 SGDLS and CDR2 YYNGEE. This receptor was taken from a woman between 18 and 70 years old with a cervical HPV16 infection that either progressed to CIN3+ or cleared (not recorded which). The chain is built from TRBV9 and TRBJ1-4; no clear D. Sequencing was performed on blood buffy coat. The CDR3 bases that were read are TGTGCCAGCAGCGTGGGCTCCGGTGATGAAAAA. Amino acid sequence: CASSVGSGDEK. The whole CDR3 sequence is CASSVGSGDEKLFF.